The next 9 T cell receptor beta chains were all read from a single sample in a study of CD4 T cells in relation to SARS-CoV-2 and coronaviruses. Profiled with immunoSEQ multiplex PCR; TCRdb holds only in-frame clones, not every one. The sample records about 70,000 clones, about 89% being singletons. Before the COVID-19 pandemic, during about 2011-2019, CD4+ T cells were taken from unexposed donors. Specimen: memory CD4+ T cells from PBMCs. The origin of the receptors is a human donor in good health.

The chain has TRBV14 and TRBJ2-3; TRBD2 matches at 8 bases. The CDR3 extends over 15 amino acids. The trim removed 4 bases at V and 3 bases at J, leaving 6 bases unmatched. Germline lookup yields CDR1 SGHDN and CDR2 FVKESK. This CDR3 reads CASSLPGLVTDTQYF. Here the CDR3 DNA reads TGTGCCAGCAGCCTCCCGGGACTAGTTACAGATACGCAGTATTTT.

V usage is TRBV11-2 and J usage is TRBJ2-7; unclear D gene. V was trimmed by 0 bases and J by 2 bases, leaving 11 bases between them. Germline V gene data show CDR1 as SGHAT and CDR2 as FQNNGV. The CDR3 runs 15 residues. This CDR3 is CASSLDYRGPYEQYF. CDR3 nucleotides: TGTGCCAGCAGCTTAGATTATAGAGGCCCCTACGAGCAGTACTTC.

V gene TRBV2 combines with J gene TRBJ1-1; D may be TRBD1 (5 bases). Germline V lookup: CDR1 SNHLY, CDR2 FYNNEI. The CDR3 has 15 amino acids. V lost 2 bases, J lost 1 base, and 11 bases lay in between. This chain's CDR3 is CASSERSGTNTEAFF. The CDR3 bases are TGTGCCAGCAGTGAAAGGTCAGGGACGAACACTGAAGCTTTCTTT.

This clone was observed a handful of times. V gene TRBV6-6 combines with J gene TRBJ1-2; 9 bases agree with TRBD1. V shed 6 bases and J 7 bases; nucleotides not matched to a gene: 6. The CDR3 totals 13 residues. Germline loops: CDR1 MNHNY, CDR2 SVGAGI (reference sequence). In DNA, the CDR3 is TGTGCCAGCAGCAGGACAGGGGCTGGTGGCTACACCTTC. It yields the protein CASSRTGAGGYTF.

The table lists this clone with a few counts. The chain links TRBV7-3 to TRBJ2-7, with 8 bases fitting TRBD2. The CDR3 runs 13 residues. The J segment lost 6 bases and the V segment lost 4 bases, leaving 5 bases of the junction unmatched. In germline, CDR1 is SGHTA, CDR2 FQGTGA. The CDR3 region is CASSSHRGGEQYF. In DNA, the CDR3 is TGTGCCAGCAGCTCGCATCGGGGGGGCGAGCAGTACTTC.

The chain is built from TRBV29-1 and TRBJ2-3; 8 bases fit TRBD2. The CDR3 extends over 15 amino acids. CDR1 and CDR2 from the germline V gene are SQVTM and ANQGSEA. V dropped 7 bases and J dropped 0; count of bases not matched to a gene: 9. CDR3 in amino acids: CSALGGETSTDTQYF. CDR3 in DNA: TGCAGCGCCCTCGGGGGGGAGACTAGCACAGATACGCAGTATTTT.

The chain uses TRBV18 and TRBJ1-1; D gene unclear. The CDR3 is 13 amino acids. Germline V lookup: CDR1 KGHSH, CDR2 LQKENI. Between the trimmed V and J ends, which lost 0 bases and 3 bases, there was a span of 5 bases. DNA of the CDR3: TGTGCCAGCTCACCACCGGAGTACACTGAAGCTTTCTTT. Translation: CASSPPEYTEAFF.

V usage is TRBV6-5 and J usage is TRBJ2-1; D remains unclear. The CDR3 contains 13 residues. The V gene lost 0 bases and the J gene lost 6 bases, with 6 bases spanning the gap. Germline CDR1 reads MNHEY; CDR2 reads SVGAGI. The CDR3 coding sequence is TGTGCCAGCAGTTACTCAAGGCTCAATGAGCAGTTCTTC. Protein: CASSYSRLNEQFF.

The CDR3 sequence is CASSVSVGGLNTQYF. CDR3 nucleotide sequence: TGTGCCAGCAGCGTATCTGTGGGGGGGCTTAATACGCAGTATTTT. V and J are TRBV9 and TRBJ2-3, with D maybe TRBD2 (7 bases). This CDR3 has 15 amino acids. Germline values: CDR1 SGDLS, CDR2 YYNGEE. Trimming cost V 1 base and J 7 bases, with 16 bases left between them. The variable domain in full, with the rest retrieved from reference TRBV9 and TRBJ2-3, is DSGVTQTPKHLITATGQRVTLRCSPRSGDLSVYWYQQSLDQGLQFLIQYYNGEERAKGNILERFSAQQFPDLHSELNLSSLELGDSALYFCASSVSVGGLNTQYFGPGTRLTVL.